The sequence of this TCR beta chain was determined in a study of T cell repertoires in cytomegalovirus infection. Looking at the study overall: It was the public TCR beta signatures that indicated both CMV infection and matching HLA type. General study results and limits: Cumulative frequency (of public TCR beta family members) identified carriers of CMV plus the relevant HLA. In two of eight donors, the top clonotype was HLA-C-restricted CMV-specific.

Remarks on this clonotype: The antigen is unknown.

V trimming: 6 bases; J trimming: 6 bases; junction bases outside the gene matches: 10. This CDR3 spans 15 amino acids. CDR1 is MDHEN and CDR2 is SYDVKM in the germline V gene. From the reads, TCRdb called clonotypes with MiXCR, one entry per CDR3 protein. The sample contains 290,000 or so distinct CDR3 sequences, 20% to 30% of which appear only once. This clonotype was sampled from a human donor in good health (CMV status not recorded). Some clones in this sample may be carry-over from other donors' samples. The sequenced material came from PBMCs. The rearrangement joins TRBV28 to TRBJ2-2; 7 bases align to TRBD1. CDR3 amino acids: CASRTSGGQPGELFF. The CDR3 coding sequence is TGTGCCAGCAGGACTTCAGGGGGACAGCCCGGGGAGCTGTTTTTT.